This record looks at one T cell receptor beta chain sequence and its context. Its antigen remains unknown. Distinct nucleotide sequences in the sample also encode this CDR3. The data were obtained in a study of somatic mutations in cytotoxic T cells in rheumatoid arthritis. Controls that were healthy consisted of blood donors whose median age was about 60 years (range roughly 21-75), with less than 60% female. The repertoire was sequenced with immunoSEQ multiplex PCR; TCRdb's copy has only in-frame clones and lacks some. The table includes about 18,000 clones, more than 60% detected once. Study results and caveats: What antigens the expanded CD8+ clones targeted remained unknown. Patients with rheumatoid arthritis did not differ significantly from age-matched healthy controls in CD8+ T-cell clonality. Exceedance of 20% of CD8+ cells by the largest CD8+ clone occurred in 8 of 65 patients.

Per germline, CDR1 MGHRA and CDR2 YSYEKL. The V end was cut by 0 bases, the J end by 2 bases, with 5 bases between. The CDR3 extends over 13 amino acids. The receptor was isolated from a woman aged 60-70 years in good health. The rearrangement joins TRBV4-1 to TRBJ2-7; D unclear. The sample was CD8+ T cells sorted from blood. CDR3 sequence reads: CASSQDTAYEQYF. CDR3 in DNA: TGCGCCAGCAGCCAAGATACAGCCTACGAGCAGTACTTC.